This entry describes one T cell receptor beta chain. What it binds is not known. The PCR contained 60 Vbeta and 13 Jbeta primers. The table came from immunoSEQ multiplex PCR; TCRdb's copy has only in-frame clones and leaves some out. The sample holds around 120,000 clones, approximately 76% seen once. The data were obtained in a study of cytomegalovirus exposure and HLA in healthy donors. Whole-study findings and limits: Whilst most TCR sequences proved rare, a subset of public TCRs occurred across many donors. Analysis was carried out at a later point, and it linked a missense DCLRE1C variant to TCR beta V- and J-gene trimming. Associated with cytomegalovirus, according to the listing, were 150 to 200 TCR beta chains.

Trimming took off 7 bases at V and 5 bases at J, with 16 bases between the two ends. The CDR3 covers 13 residues. Germline CDR1 is SQVTM and CDR2 is ANQGSEA. Sequenced: PBMCs. The chain recombines TRBV29-1 with TRBJ2-3; D possibly corresponds to TRBD1 (6 bases). The receptor comes from a man aged 60 to 75 in good health and CMV-seropositive. CDR3 sequence reads: CSAAGRGVDTQYF. As DNA, the CDR3 is TGCAGCGCGGCGGGCAGGGGAGTAGATACGCAGTATTTT.